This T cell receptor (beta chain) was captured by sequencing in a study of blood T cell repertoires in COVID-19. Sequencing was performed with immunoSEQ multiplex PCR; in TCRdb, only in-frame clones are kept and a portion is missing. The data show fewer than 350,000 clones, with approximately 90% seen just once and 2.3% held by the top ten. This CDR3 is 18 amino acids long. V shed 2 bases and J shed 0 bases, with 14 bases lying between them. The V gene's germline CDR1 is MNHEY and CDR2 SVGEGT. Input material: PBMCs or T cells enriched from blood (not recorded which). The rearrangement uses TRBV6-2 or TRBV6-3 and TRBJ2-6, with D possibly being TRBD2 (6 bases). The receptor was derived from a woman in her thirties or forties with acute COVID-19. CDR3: CASSYGGRGSSGANVLTF. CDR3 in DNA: TGTGCCAGCAGTTACGGAGGGCGGGGATCCTCTGGGGCCAACGTCCTGACTTTC.